The 9 T cell receptor beta chains presented below share a single source sample, sequenced in a study of blood T cells in healthy people across ages. Alongside a J-beta primer mix, a sample-barcoded 5' primer served in a second PCR lasting 7 to 11 cycles. TCRdb re-called the 5' RACE reads with MiXCR, one entry per CDR3 protein. This table has 550,000 to 650,000 distinct CDR3 sequences, around 31% appearing once. The specimen was blood. The receptors come from an elderly woman in good health.

The sample holds a few counts of this clonotype. This sequence joins TRBV7-2 and TRBJ1-1; 9 nucleotides line up with TRBD1. Trimming at V came to 3 bases and at J to 4 bases, leaving 3 bases not matched to a gene. CDR3 size: 14 residues. The germline V gene has CDR1 SGHTA and CDR2 FQGNSA. The DNA of the CDR3 is TGTGCCAGCAGCTTCCGGACAGGGGTCACTGAAGCTTTCTTT. Translation gives CASSFRTGVTEAFF.

This clonotype was observed at least ten times. The V and J genes are TRBV7-2 and TRBJ2-5; D uncertain. CDR1 is SGHTA and CDR2 is FQGNSA in the germline V gene. V was trimmed by 0 bases and J by 5 bases, leaving 13 bases between them. The length of the CDR3 is 15 residues. CDR3: CASSLAGGPTETQYF. Here the CDR3 DNA reads TGTGCCAGCAGCTTAGCGGGTGGACCTACGGAGACCCAGTACTTC.

This clonotype was counted at least ten times. The genes are TRBV20-1 and TRBJ2-3; 11 bases line up with TRBD2. CDR1 and CDR2 (germline): DFQATT, SNEGSKA (reference sequence). This CDR3 is 17 amino acids long. Germline trimming cut 6 bases from V and 0 bases from J; bases unmatched to any gene: 11. The CDR3, as DNA: TGCAGTGCCTCCTTTAGCGGGGGGGCCGTTAGCACAGATACGCAGTATTTT. This gives the protein CSASFSGGAVSTDTQYF.

This clonotype has at least ten counts. The CDR3, as DNA: TGCAGTGCTATCCAAGGGGGCCGAAACACCGGGGAGCTGTTTTTT. Protein product: CSAIQGGRNTGELFF. The chain has TRBV20-1 and TRBJ2-2; 7 positions match TRBD1. The CDR3 totals 15 residues. Germline assignment: CDR1 DFQATT and CDR2 SNEGSKA (reference sequence). V was clipped by 4 bases and J by 2 bases; unmatched bases: 7.

This clonotype was observed a few times. The chain is built from TRBV5-1 and TRBJ2-5; 8 bases are a match to TRBD1. Unmatched junction bases numbered 14, after V lost 2 bases and J lost 11 bases. Germline-derived CDR1 and CDR2 are SGHRS and YFSETQ. The CDR3 is 15 residues long. The DNA for the CDR3 is TGCGCCAGCAGCTTACGACAGGGGACCTACAATGAGCAGTACTTC. Amino acids: CASSLRQGTYNEQYF.

Comment on this clonotype: Possible read error: a much larger clone is one base away. The chain has TRBV5-1 and TRBJ2-5, with 13 nucleotides matching TRBD2. Per germline, CDR1 SGHRS and CDR2 YFSETQ. This CDR3 is 16 amino acids long. The CDR3 bases are TGCGCCAGCAGCACCGGACTAGCGGGGGTCCAAGAGGCCCAGTACTTC. Residues: CASSTGLAGVQEAQYF.

This clonotype has ten or more counts. The genes are TRBV5-1 and TRBJ2-7; 8 positions match TRBD1. V shed 5 bases, J shed 6 bases, and the junction held 10 bases outside the gene matches. This CDR3 is 14 amino acids long. Germline V CDR1 and CDR2: SGHRS, YFSETQ. CDR3 nucleotides: TGCGCCAGCAGGTTTGACAGGGGAAGCGCCGAGCAGTACTTC. Translation: CASRFDRGSAEQYF.

This clonotype occurred a few times. The chain carries TRBV5-8 and TRBJ2-3, with 9 bases aligning to TRBD1. Germline V gene lookup returns CDR1 SGHTS and CDR2 YDEGEE. The CDR3 covers 14 residues. V lost 5 bases to trimming and J lost 5 bases; unmatched junction nucleotides: 6. CDR3 DNA: TGTGCCAGCAGGACCGGGACAGGGCTAGATACGCAGTATTTT. Protein product: CASRTGTGLDTQYF.

The chain joins TRBV29-1 to TRBJ1-5; D possibly corresponds to TRBD1 (6 bases). Trimming removed 6 bases from V and 5 bases from J, with 14 bases in between. This CDR3 spans 13 amino acids. The germline V gene has CDR1 SQVTM and CDR2 ANQGSEA. The CDR3 nucleotides are TGCAGCGTGGCGACAGGCGGGGATCAGCCCCAGCATTTT. Amino acids: CSVATGGDQPQHF.